This T cell receptor (beta chain) comes out of a study of T cells in Graves' hyperthyroidism and ophthalmopathy. Study outcomes and limitations: Median prediction lead before ophthalmopathy onset was 6.5 months with the model.

Turning to this clonotype: The target antigen is unknown.

Researchers took RNA transcripts and amplified the TCR beta CDR3 regions from them. Researchers ran a first-round RT-PCR on the TCR CDR3 using the HTBI primer set. One entry per CDR3 protein, called by TCRdb with MiXCR from the multiplex PCR reads. The repertoire has more than 500,000 distinct CDR3 sequences, 14% of them found once; the top ten carry approximately 15%. This TCR was recovered from a woman between 40 and 55 years old with Graves' hyperthyroidism. Specimen: blood.

CDR3 bases: TGCGCCAGCAGGCGAACTCGACAGGGGGCGCTGATCGAGACCCAGTACTTC. Amino acids: CASRRTRQGALIETQYF. The J gene is TRBJ2-5, the V gene TRBV5-1; TRBD1 agrees at 10 bases. CDR1 is SGHRS, CDR2 YFSETQ, per germline. CDR3 length equals 17 residues. V lost 5 bases and J lost 5; bases outside the gene matches: 15.